The T cell receptor beta chain described here comes from a study of cytomegalovirus exposure and HLA in healthy donors. Study-level results: Immune exposure data for these donors was limited to CMV serostatus. Specific recognition of CMV antigens was confirmed in vitro for a few chains (all CMV-associated). Among TCR beta chains of equal frequency, HLA-associated ones were more clonally expanded in a later analysis.

As to this clone: Its antigen is not known.

Researchers ran the PCR with 60 Vbeta and 13 Jbeta primers. Data came from immunoSEQ multiplex PCR; TCRdb stores just in-frame clones and leaves some out. The data hold 130,000 or so clones, with 75% to 85% observed a single time. The TCR comes from a middle-aged man in good health and CMV-seronegative. The sample comprised PBMCs.

The CDR3 bases are TGCAGCGTTGTATCGAGGGGGACTAGCGGTCCCCTCTTCTACGAGCAGTACTTC. This sequence encodes CSVVSRGTSGPLFYEQYF. The genes are TRBV29-1 and TRBJ2-7; 11 positions match TRBD2. The CDR3 has 18 amino acids. Losses at the gene ends were 4 bases for V and 3 bases for J; bases not matched to a gene: 17. In germline, CDR1 is SQVTM, CDR2 ANQGSEA.